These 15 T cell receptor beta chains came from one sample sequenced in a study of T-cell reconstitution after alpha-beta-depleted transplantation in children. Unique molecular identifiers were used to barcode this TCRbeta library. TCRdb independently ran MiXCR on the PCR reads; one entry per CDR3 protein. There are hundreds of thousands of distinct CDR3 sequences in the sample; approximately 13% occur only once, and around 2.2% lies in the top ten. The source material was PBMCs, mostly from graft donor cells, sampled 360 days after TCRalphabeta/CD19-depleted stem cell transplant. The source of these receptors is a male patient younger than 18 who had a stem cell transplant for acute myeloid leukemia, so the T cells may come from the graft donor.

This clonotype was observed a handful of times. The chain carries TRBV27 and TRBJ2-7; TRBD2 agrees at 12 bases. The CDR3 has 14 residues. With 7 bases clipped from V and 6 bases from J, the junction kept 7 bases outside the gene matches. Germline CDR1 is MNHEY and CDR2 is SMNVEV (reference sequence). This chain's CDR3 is CASTRLAGAPEQYF. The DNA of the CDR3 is TGTGCCAGCACCCGACTAGCGGGAGCCCCCGAGCAGTACTTC.

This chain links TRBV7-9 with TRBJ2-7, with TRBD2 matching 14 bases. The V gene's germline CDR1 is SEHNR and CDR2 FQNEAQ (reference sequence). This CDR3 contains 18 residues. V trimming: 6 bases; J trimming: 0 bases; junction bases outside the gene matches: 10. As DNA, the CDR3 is TGTGCCAGCAGTTTCTACCTGGGACTAGCGGGGGCCTCCTACGAGCAGTACTTC. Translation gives CASSFYLGLAGASYEQYF.

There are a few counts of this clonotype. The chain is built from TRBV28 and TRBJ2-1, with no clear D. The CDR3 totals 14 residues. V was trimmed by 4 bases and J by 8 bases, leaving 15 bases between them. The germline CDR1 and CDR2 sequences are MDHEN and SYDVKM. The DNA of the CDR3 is TGTGCCAGCAGTTGGGTTATGCGGTCGGATGAGCAGTTCTTC. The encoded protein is CASSWVMRSDEQFF.

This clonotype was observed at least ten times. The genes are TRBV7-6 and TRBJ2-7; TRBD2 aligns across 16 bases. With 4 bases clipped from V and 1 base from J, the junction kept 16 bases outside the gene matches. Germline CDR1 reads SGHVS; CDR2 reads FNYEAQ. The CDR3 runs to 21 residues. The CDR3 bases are TGTGCCAGCAGCTCCTCACTTTCCCCGGGACTAGCGGGAGGGCCTTCCTACGAGCAGTACTTC. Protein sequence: CASSSSLSPGLAGGPSYEQYF.

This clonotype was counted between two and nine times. The CDR3 DNA is TGTGCCAGACCGGGACACCAAGGCGCGGGAGGCGGGGAGCTGTTTTTT. Its protein is CARPGHQGAGGGELFF. This rearrangement joins TRBV27 to TRBJ2-2; 8 bases align to TRBD2. This CDR3 spans 16 amino acids. Germline-derived CDR1 and CDR2 are MNHEY and SMNVEV (reference sequence). V shed 9 bases, J shed 7 bases, and the junction held 16 bases outside the gene matches.

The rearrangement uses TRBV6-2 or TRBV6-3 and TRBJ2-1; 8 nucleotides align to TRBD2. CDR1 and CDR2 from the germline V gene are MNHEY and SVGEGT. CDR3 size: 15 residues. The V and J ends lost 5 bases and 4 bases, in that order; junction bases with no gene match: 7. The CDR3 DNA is TGTGCCAGCAGTGACGAAGCGGGAGCTTACAATGAGCAGTTCTTC. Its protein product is CASSDEAGAYNEQFF.

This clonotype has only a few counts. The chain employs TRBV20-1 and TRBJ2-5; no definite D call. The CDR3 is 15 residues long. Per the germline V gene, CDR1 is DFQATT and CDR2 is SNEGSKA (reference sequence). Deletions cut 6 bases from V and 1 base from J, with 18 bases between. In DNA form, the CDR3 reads TGCAGTGCCTGGGCTCACGGGCCTTCCCAAGAGACCCAGTACTTC. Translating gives CSAWAHGPSQETQYF.

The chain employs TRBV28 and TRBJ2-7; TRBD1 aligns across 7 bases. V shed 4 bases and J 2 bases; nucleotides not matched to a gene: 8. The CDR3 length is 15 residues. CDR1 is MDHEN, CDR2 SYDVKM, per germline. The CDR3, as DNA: TGTGCCAGCAGTTCTTGGACAGGACCAACCTACGAGCAGTACTTC. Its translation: CASSSWTGPTYEQYF. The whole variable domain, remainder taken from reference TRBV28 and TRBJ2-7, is DVKVTQSSRYLVKRTGEKVFLECVQDMDHENMFWYRQDPGLGLRLIYFSYDVKMKEKGDIPEGYSVSREKKERFSLILESASTNQTSMYLCASSSWTGPTYEQYFGPGTRLTVT.

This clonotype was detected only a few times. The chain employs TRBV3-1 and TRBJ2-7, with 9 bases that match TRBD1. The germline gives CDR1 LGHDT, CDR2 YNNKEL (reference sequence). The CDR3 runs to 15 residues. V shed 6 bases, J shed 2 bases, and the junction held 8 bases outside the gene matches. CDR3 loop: CASRRTGQGTYEQYF. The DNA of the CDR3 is TGTGCCAGCAGGAGGACGGGACAGGGAACCTACGAGCAGTACTTC.

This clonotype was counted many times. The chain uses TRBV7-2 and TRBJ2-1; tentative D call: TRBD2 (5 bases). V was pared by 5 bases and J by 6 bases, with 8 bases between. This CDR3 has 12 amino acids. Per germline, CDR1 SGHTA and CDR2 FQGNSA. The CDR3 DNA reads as TGTGCCAGCAGCACCACTAGCAATGAGCAGTTCTTC. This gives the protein CASSTTSNEQFF.

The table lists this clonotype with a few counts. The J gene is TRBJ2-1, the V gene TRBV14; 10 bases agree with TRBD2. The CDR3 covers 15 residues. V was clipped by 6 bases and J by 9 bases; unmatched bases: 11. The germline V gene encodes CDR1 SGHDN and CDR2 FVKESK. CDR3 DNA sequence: TGTGCCAGCAGGCTTAGCGGGAGGCCATCCACTGAGCAGTTCTTC. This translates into CASRLSGRPSTEQFF.

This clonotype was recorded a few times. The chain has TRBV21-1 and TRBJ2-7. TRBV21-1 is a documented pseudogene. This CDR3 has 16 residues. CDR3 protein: CASSSRTRRSSYEQYF. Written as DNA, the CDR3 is TGTGCCAGCAGCTCTCGGACGAGACGGAGCTCCTACGAGCAGTACTTC.

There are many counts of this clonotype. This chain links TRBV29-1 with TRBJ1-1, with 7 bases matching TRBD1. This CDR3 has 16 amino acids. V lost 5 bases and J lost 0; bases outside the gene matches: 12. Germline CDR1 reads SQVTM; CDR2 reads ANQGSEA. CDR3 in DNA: TGCAGCGTTATAGACAGGGTTGTTTCCATGAACACTGAAGCTTTCTTT. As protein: CSVIDRVVSMNTEAFF.

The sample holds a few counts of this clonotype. CDR3 in DNA: TGTGCCAGCGCTGCAGGCCTCTACTATGGCTACACCTTC. It yields the protein CASAAGLYYGYTF. The V and J genes are TRBV6-1 and TRBJ1-2; D not certain. Looked up from germline, CDR1 is MNHNS and CDR2 is SASEGT. CDR3 length: 13 amino acids. V was cut by 8 bases and J by 3 bases, with 13 bases left in between.

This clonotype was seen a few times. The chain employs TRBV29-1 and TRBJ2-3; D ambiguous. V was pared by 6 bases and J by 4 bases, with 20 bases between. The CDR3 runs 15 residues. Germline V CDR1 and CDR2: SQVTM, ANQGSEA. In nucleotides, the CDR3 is TGCAGCGTGACGGCTCTAGTGCGCGGCCCAGATACGCAGTATTTT. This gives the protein CSVTALVRGPDTQYF.